The 5 T cell receptor beta chains given below trace back to one sample, sequenced in a study of blood T cell repertoires in COVID-19. The data were produced by immunoSEQ multiplex PCR, yet TCRdb's version contains in-frame clones alone and is incomplete. Of some 100,000 clones listed, roughly 86% are singletons. Input material: peripheral blood. Receptor source: a woman in her 30s with acute or convalescent COVID-19.

This clone was seen just once. V and J are TRBV7-8 and TRBJ2-2; 12 positions match TRBD1. Germline CDR1 SGHVS, CDR2 FQNEAQ. The length of the CDR3 is 18 residues. V was pared by 1 base and J by 6 bases, with 9 bases of the junction left unmatched. CDR3 sequence: CASSLVPGTGGRPGELFF. CDR3 bases: TGTGCCAGCAGCTTAGTCCCCGGGACAGGGGGCCGACCCGGGGAGCTGTTTTTT.

This clone has a single count. V and J are TRBV5-1 and TRBJ1-4; D is unclear. The germline CDR1 and CDR2 sequences are SGHRS and YFSETQ. Between the trimmed V and J ends, which lost 2 bases and 1 base, there was a span of 9 bases. The CDR3 is made up of 15 amino acids. CDR3 nucleotides: TGCGCCAGCAGCTTTTACTCCGGAACTAATGAAAAACTGTTTTTT. Residues: CASSFYSGTNEKLFF.

In DNA form, the CDR3 reads TGTGCCAGCAGCTTTACCGTCGGGGATACGCAGTATTTT. It specifies CASSFTVGDTQYF. The chain joins TRBV11-3 to TRBJ2-3; D not certain. CDR1 is SGHNT, CDR2 YENEEA, per germline. V was trimmed by 3 bases and J by 6 bases, leaving 10 bases between them. CDR3 length: 13 amino acids.

The chain employs TRBV6-4 and TRBJ2-3; TRBD2 agrees at 8 bases. Trimming at V came to 3 bases and at J to 2 bases, leaving 7 bases not matched to a gene. Germline V gene lookup returns CDR1 MRHNA and CDR2 SNTAGT. This CDR3 is 16 amino acids long. In DNA, the CDR3 is TGTGCCAGCAGTGAGGGAAGCGGGGGCCTCACAGATACGCAGTATTTT. Its protein is CASSEGSGGLTDTQYF.

V is TRBV5-6 and J is TRBJ1-6; the match to TRBD1 covers 10 bases. Per germline, CDR1 SGHDT and CDR2 YYEEEE. The CDR3 length is 16 residues. J lost 2 bases, V lost 4 bases, and 3 bases had no gene match. For the CDR3, the DNA is TGTGCCAGCAGCGTGGACAGGGGGACCTATAATTCACCCCTCCACTTT. The encoded protein is CASSVDRGTYNSPLHF. The variable domain in full, with the rest retrieved from reference TRBV5-6 and TRBJ1-6, is DAGVTQSPTHLIKTRGQQVTLRCSPKSGHDTVSWYQQALGQGPQFIFQYYEEEERQRGNFPDRFSGHQFPNYSSELNVNALLLGDSALYLCASSVDRGTYNSPLHFGNGTRLTVT.